This entry features one T cell receptor beta chain sequence. The antigen this receptor binds is unknown. No quality values exist for individual bases; no much larger clone is one base distant. Whole blood was collected in K2EDTA tubes by collaborating institutions according to the institutions' own protocols. For TCRbeta analysis, collaborator samples were shipped as frozen whole blood, as isolated PBMCs, or as DNA extracted from either sample type. These data are taken from a study of blood T cell repertoires in COVID-19 (TCRdb year 2020). In terms of the full investigation: The collaborator samples originated in the United States, Italy and Spain and spanned the acute and convalescent phases of COVID-19. The prospective study material was composed of cDNA or gDNA derived from T cells, B-cell-depleted T cells, or PBMCs. The dataset comprised deeply sampled blood TCRbeta repertoires from subjects exposed to, actively infected with, or recovered from COVID-19. The repertoires were released in a freely available public database meant as a resource for research on the immune response to SARS-CoV-2. The samples were drawn from two sources: the first 160 participants of the ongoing ImmuneRACE study, and over 1,000 subjects contributed by 6 global collaborators. Sample metadata almost always included a de-identified subject ID, COVID-19 status, age in years and sex. Where available, HLA class I and class II types were taken from metadata supplied by the sample provider and were not determined by assay-based typing. What the work shows at the level of the full study, not this receptor alone: The amount of clinical and demographic metadata varied by source and participant and was provided uncurated.

After removal of 8 bases from V and 2 bases from J, the junction retains 5 bases not matched to a gene. The CDR3 covers 14 residues, taking in both the cysteine and the phenylalanine. This entry keeps only the CDR3 DNA: 42 bases, framed from base 1. CDR1 is given as LNHDA and CDR2 as SQIVND, both from the germline V gene (reference sequence). The immunoSEQ Assay, a bias-controlled multiplex PCR, was used to amplify TCRbeta CDR3 regions from genomic DNA. In the authors' own workflow: The number of nucleated cells in each sample was estimated from the amplification of reference gene primers within the assay. Sequence reads were collapsed and filtered to measure the absolute abundance of every unique TCRbeta CDR3 rearrangement. For each sample, productive Simpson clonality was calculated by taking the square root of Simpson's diversity index across productive rearrangements. Here the immuneACCESS table is served through TCRdb, limited to in-frame sequences with V and J called. Missing clones are a known gap in these copies; in checked studies unresolved V genes cover under half, and the rest lacks a known reason. Clonal size and the V and J genes are those of that table, whereas D and trimming came from the DNA. This sample has approximately 130,000 clones in its table, and about 83% of those were observed once. The top ten hold around 13% of the sample.

The TCR comes from a human donor in a cohort sampled during active COVID-19. The sequencing input was peripheral blood. This receptor chain uses TRBV19 and TRBJ2-2; 7 bases in between match TRBD1. The DNA sequence is TGTGCCAGTGGACACAGGGGAAACACCGGGGAGCTGTTTTTT. This is translated as CASGHRGNTGELFF.